These 27 T cell receptor beta chains were all obtained from the same sample, sequenced in a study of shared clonotypes between healthy human individuals. Produced via immunoSEQ multiplex PCR; TCRdb's table is partial and in-frame only. Of roughly 1.5 million clones detected, around 98% appear once; the ten largest clones hold about 0.42%. Sequencing was carried out using naive CD4+ T cells sorted from blood. The subset denotes: CD45RA+ positively selected. The receptors stem from a man aged 30-40 years in good health.

This chain links TRBV27 with TRBJ1-2; 10 bases align to TRBD1. The CDR3 covers 17 residues. CDR1 and CDR2 from the germline V gene are MNHEY and SMNVEV (reference sequence). The J segment lost 2 bases and the V segment lost 5 bases, leaving 11 bases of the junction unmatched. The CDR3 bases are TGTGCCAGCAGTCCCTTGGACAGGGGGAATATGAACTATGGCTACACCTTC. This sequence encodes CASSPLDRGNMNYGYTF.

The chain carries TRBV7-2 and TRBJ2-5, with D possibly being TRBD1 or TRBD2 (5 bases each). The germline gives CDR1 SGHTA, CDR2 FQGNSA. V was cut by 3 bases and J by 2 bases, with 16 bases left in between. The length of the CDR3 is 16 residues. CDR3: CASSLPRGAIQETQYF. For the CDR3, the DNA is TGTGCCAGCAGCTTGCCACGAGGGGCCATACAAGAGACCCAGTACTTC.

The genes are TRBV13 and TRBJ2-7; D is unclear. V gave up 4 bases and J gave up 2 bases, with 18 bases separating them. CDR1 is PRHDT, CDR2 FYEKMQ, per germline (reference sequence). The CDR3 has 16 amino acids. DNA for the CDR3: TGTGCCAGCAGCTCTAAACTCCGGAGCCCGACCTACGAGCAGTACTTC. It is translated as CASSSKLRSPTYEQYF.

The CDR3 DNA reads TGTGCCAGTACCCGGAGGGGTAATAGCAATCAGCCCCAGCATTTT. Amino acids: CASTRRGNSNQPQHF. The chain has TRBV19 and TRBJ1-5; the D gene is possibly TRBD1 (5 bases). Germline loops: CDR1 LNHDA, CDR2 SQIVND (reference sequence). V gave up 7 bases and J gave up 0 bases, with 13 bases separating them. CDR3 length equals 15 residues.

The rearrangement uses TRBV15 and TRBJ1-5, with 7 bases lining up with TRBD1. V was clipped by 1 base and J by 5 bases; unmatched bases: 11. Germline V gene sequence: CDR1 LNHNV, CDR2 YYDKDF (reference sequence). This CDR3 contains 17 residues. The CDR3 bases are TGTGCCACCAGCAGAGGAACCGGGACAGTTTACTATCAGCCCCAGCATTTT. Translated: CATSRGTGTVYYQPQHF.

CDR3: CASSYSAPPIETQYF. CDR3 nucleotides: TGTGCCAGCAGTTACTCGGCCCCTCCTATCGAGACCCAGTACTTC. The V gene is TRBV6-5, the J gene TRBJ2-5, with unresolved D. The CDR3 contains 15 residues. Trimming took off 0 bases at V and 5 bases at J, with 13 bases between the two ends. Germline assignment: CDR1 MNHEY and CDR2 SVGAGI.

The chain links TRBV9 to TRBJ2-5; 9 bases fit TRBD2. The germline gives CDR1 SGDLS, CDR2 YYNGEE. This CDR3 has 17 residues. V lost 1 base, J lost 1 base, and 8 bases stayed unmatched. The CDR3 DNA is TGTGCCAGCAGCGTATCGGCTAGCGGGAAACTCCAAGAGACCCAGTACTTC. Translated, it gives CASSVSASGKLQETQYF.

The count of this clone is one. This chain uses TRBV12-5 with TRBJ2-7; TRBD1 is a possible D gene (5 bases). V lost 7 bases and J 7 bases, leaving 20 bases between the germline ends. CDR1 and CDR2 from the germline V gene are LGHNT and FRNRAP. The CDR3 is 14 residues long. CDR3 residues: CASANGRGSEEQYF. DNA for the CDR3: TGTGCTAGTGCCAATGGAAGGGGTTCTGAAGAGCAGTACTTC.

This chain connects TRBV10-3 to TRBJ2-2; 7 bases are shared with TRBD1. The CDR3 sequence is 14 residues long. The V segment lost 6 bases and the J segment 3 bases; nucleotides outside the gene matches: 4. The germline gives CDR1 ENHRY, CDR2 SYGVKD. The CDR3 is CAISPGQYTGELFF. The CDR3 DNA follows: TGTGCCATCAGCCCGGGACAGTACACCGGGGAGCTGTTTTTT.

This chain uses TRBV5-1 with TRBJ2-1, with D unresolved. Deletions cut 5 bases from V and 9 bases from J, with 15 bases between. Germline V gives CDR1 SGHRS, CDR2 YFSETQ. The CDR3 is made up of 13 amino acids. The CDR3 protein is CASRVRALGEQFF. The CDR3 nucleotides read TGCGCCAGCAGGGTTAGGGCTTTAGGTGAGCAGTTCTTC.

The chain combines TRBV6-5 with TRBJ2-3; 8 bases fit TRBD2. This CDR3 has 13 residues. The J segment lost 6 bases and the V segment lost 7 bases, leaving 6 bases of the junction unmatched. CDR1 and CDR2 (germline): MNHEY, SVGAGI. CDR3 nucleotides: TGTGCCAGCAAAACCGGGACTAGGGATACGCAGTATTTT. It is translated as CASKTGTRDTQYF.

The chain links TRBV5-4 to TRBJ2-2; 10 positions match TRBD2. V trimming: 0 bases; J trimming: 1 base; junction bases outside the gene matches: 3. The germline V gene has CDR1 SGHNT and CDR2 YYREEE (reference sequence). The CDR3 length is 17 residues. In nucleotides, the CDR3 is TGTGCCAGCAGCTTGGCGGGACTAGCGTTGAACACCGGGGAGCTGTTTTTT. Amino acid sequence: CASSLAGLALNTGELFF. The whole variable domain, remainder taken from reference TRBV5-4 and TRBJ2-2, is ETGVTQSPTHLIKTRGQQVTLRCSSQSGHNTVSWYQQALGQGPQFIFQYYREEENGRGNFPPRFSGLQFPNYSSELNVNALELDDSALYLCASSLAGLALNTGELFFGEGSRLTVL.

The CDR3 DNA reads TGCGCCAGCAGCTTGGAACCGGGGGCCTCAAATGAAAAACTGTTTTTT. Its protein product is CASSLEPGASNEKLFF. The V and J genes are TRBV5-1 and TRBJ1-4; D possibly corresponds to TRBD1 (6 bases). The CDR3 covers 16 residues. Trimming stripped 0 bases from V and 5 bases from J, with 14 bases between. Germline assignment: CDR1 SGHRS and CDR2 YFSETQ.

The V gene is TRBV11-2, the J gene TRBJ2-1; D gene uncertain. The germline V gene has CDR1 SGHAT and CDR2 FQNNGV. V dropped 2 bases and J dropped 3 bases, with 11 bases sitting between them. CDR3 length: 15 amino acids. The CDR3 spells CASSLSLGDYNEQFF. CDR3 bases: TGTGCCAGCAGCTTATCACTTGGGGACTACAATGAGCAGTTCTTC.

J is TRBJ1-2 and V is TRBV14; D may be TRBD1 (6 bases). The V end was cut by 4 bases, the J end by 6 bases, with 12 bases between. The CDR3 covers 13 residues. The germline gives CDR1 SGHDN, CDR2 FVKESK. CDR3 in DNA: TGTGCCAGCAGCCCCTGGACAGCAAATGGCTACACCTTC. It codes for CASSPWTANGYTF.

Details on this clone: This sample includes further DNA sequences coding for the same CDR3. This chain uses TRBV10-1 with TRBJ2-2; no clear D. The CDR3 totals 12 residues. V lost 3 bases to trimming and J lost 4 bases, with 3 bases between them. Looked up from germline, CDR1 is WNHNN and CDR2 is SYGVQD (reference sequence). In DNA, the CDR3 is TGCGCCAGCAGTGAAGGCACCGGGGAGCTGTTTTTT. Protein product: CASSEGTGELFF.

This clone has only one observation. The chain couples TRBV27 to TRBJ2-7; D may correspond to TRBD1 or TRBD2 (5 bases each). CDR3 length: 15 amino acids. Germline assignment: CDR1 MNHEY and CDR2 SMNVEV (reference sequence). V lost 4 bases and J lost 2, with 15 bases in between. The CDR3 DNA follows: TGTGCCAGCAGTTCATTAGGGGTCGGGACCTACGAGCAGTACTTC. Protein: CASSSLGVGTYEQYF.

The chain recombines TRBV19 with TRBJ2-6, with no clear D. Germline-derived CDR1 and CDR2 are LNHDA and SQIVND (reference sequence). V dropped 10 bases and J dropped 2 bases, with 12 bases sitting between them. CDR3 length: 14 amino acids. CDR3 DNA: TGTGCCACTAAAAAGGGCCCTGGGGCCAACGTCCTGACTTTC. Translating gives CATKKGPGANVLTF.

V usage is TRBV5-1 and J usage is TRBJ1-2; possibly TRBD1 for D (5 bases). CDR1 is SGHRS and CDR2 is YFSETQ in the germline V gene. There are 13 residues in the CDR3. Trimming removed 3 bases from V and 6 bases from J, with 12 bases in between. The CDR3 here is CASSWGTGDGYTF. CDR3 nucleotide sequence: TGCGCCAGCAGCTGGGGGACGGGAGATGGCTACACCTTC.

This clone was seen only once. The V and J genes are TRBV25-1 and TRBJ1-4, with a possible D match to TRBD1 (5 bases). This CDR3 comprises 14 residues. Germline V gives CDR1 MGHDK, CDR2 SYGVNS. The ends were cut back, 10 bases at V and 4 bases at J, with 16 bases in the middle. The CDR3, as DNA: TGTGCCACCTCCCTTGGGACCCGTAATGAAAAACTGTTTTTT. Translating it yields CATSLGTRNEKLFF.

The chain combines TRBV19 with TRBJ1-5; D might be TRBD1 (5 bases). Germline V gives CDR1 LNHDA, CDR2 SQIVND (reference sequence). The CDR3 consists of 15 residues. Trimming took off 4 bases at V and 4 bases at J, with 14 bases between the two ends. The CDR3 sequence is CASSRPGLSNQPQHF. As DNA, the CDR3 is TGTGCCAGTAGTAGACCGGGACTGTCAAATCAGCCCCAGCATTTT.

In regard to this clone: The sample carries other DNA sequences with the same CDR3. The V call is TRBV9, the J call TRBJ2-2; 7 bases agree with TRBD1. The CDR3 loop spans 15 amino acids. Germline V gene lookup returns CDR1 SGDLS and CDR2 YYNGEE. Losses at the gene ends were 2 bases for V and 3 bases for J; bases not matched to a gene: 4. The CDR3 region has the DNA TGTGCCAGCAGCGTCAGGGGGTCGGACACCGGGGAGCTGTTTTTT. The encoded protein is CASSVRGSDTGELFF.

The rearrangement links TRBV10-1 to TRBJ1-5; no firm D call. The CDR3 is 12 residues long. Trimming took 3 bases from V and 3 from J, leaving 3 bases between them. Germline CDR1 WNHNN, CDR2 SYGVQD (reference sequence). CDR3 residues: CASSDLNQPQHF. In DNA, the CDR3 is TGCGCCAGCAGTGACCTCAATCAGCCCCAGCATTTT.

A word on this clone: This sample also contains other DNA sequences that code for the same CDR3. The chain joins TRBV28 to TRBJ2-2; D remains ambiguous. Looked up from germline, CDR1 is MDHEN and CDR2 is SYDVKM. This CDR3 is built from 11 residues. Trimming removed 6 bases from V and 5 bases from J, with 4 bases in between. In nucleotides, the CDR3 is TGTGCCAGCAGCCGGACCGGGGAGCTGTTTTTT. Translated: CASSRTGELFF.

The J gene is TRBJ1-1, the V gene TRBV5-1; D might be TRBD1 (6 bases). This CDR3 spans 13 amino acids. The germline V and J ends were trimmed by 4 bases and 7 bases, with 14 bases remaining between them. Looked up from germline, CDR1 is SGHRS and CDR2 is YFSETQ. The DNA of the CDR3 is TGCGCCAGCAGCCCGGACAGCGACCTTGAAGCTTTCTTT. Its protein product is CASSPDSDLEAFF.

J is TRBJ2-1 and V is TRBV7-9, with 11 bases matching TRBD2. CDR3 size: 19 residues. Trimming at V came to 6 bases and at J to 0 bases, leaving 13 bases not matched to a gene. The V gene's germline CDR1 is SEHNR and CDR2 FQNEAQ (reference sequence). The CDR3 is CASSGRTSGSTSSYNEQFF. The CDR3 nucleotides read TGTGCCAGCAGTGGGAGGACTAGCGGGTCCACCAGCTCCTACAATGAGCAGTTCTTC.

This chain connects TRBV7-8 to TRBJ2-7, with D maybe TRBD1 (5 bases). Germline V lookup: CDR1 SGHVS, CDR2 FQNEAQ. V was pared by 1 base and J by 2 bases, with 15 bases between. The CDR3 totals 16 residues. As DNA, the CDR3 is TGTGCCAGCAGCTTAGGTTCAGGGAAAGGCACCTACGAGCAGTACTTC. Residues: CASSLGSGKGTYEQYF.